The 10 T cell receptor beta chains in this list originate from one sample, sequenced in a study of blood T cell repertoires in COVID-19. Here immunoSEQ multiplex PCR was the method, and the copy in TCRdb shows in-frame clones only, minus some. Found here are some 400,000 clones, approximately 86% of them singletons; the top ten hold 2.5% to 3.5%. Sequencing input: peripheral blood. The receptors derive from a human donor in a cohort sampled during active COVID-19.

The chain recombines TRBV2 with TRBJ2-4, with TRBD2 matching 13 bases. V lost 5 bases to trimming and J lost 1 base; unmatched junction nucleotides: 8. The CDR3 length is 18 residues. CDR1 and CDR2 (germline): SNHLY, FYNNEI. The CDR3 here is CASSLTLAGGGAKNIQYF. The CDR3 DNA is TGTGCCAGCAGTCTGACACTAGCGGGAGGGGGGGCCAAAAACATTCAGTACTTC. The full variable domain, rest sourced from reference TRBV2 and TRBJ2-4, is EPEVTQTPSHQVTQMGQEVILRCVPISNHLYFYWYRQILGQKVEFLVSFYNNEISEKSEIFDDQFSVERPDGSNFTLKIRSTKLEDSAMYFCASSLTLAGGGAKNIQYFGAGTRLSVL.

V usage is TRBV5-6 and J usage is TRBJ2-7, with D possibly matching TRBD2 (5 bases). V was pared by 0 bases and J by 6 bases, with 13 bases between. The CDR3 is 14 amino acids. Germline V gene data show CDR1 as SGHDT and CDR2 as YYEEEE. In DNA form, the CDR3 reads TGTGCCAGCAGCTTGGTCAACCCGGCGGGCGAGCAGTACTTC. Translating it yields CASSLVNPAGEQYF.

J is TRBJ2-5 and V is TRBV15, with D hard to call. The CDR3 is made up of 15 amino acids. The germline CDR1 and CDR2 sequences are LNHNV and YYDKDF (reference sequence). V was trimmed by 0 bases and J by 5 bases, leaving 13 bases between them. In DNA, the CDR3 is TGTGCCACCAGCAGAGATCAGCGACTTGGGGAGACCCAGTACTTC. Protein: CATSRDQRLGETQYF.

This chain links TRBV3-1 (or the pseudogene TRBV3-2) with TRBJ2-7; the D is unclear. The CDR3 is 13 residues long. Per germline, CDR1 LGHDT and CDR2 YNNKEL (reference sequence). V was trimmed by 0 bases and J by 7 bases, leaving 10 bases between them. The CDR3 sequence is CASSQDLTAEQYF. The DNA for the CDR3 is TGTGCCAGCAGCCAAGATCTCACAGCTGAGCAGTACTTC.

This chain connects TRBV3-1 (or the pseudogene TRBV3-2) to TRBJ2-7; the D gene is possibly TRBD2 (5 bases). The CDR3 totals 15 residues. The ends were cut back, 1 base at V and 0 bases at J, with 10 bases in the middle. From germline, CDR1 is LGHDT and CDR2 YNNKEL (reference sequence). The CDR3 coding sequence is TGTGCCAGCAGCCAAGGCCCCGGGGACTCCTACGAGCAGTACTTC. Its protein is CASSQGPGDSYEQYF.

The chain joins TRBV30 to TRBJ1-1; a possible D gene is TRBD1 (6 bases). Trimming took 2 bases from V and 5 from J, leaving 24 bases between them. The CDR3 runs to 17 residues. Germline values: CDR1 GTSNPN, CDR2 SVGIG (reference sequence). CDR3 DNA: TGTGCCTGGAGTTCACCGGGGGGGCCACCAGAGAGAACTGAAGCTTTCTTT. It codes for CAWSSPGGPPERTEAFF.

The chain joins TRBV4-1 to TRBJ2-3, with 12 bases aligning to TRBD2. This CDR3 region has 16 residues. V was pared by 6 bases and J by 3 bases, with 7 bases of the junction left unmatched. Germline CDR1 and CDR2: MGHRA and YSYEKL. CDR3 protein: CASSPLTSGRTDTQYF. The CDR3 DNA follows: TGCGCCAGCAGTCCTCTTACTAGCGGGAGGACAGATACGCAGTATTTT.

The CDR3 DNA sequence: TGTGCCTCTTACCAGGGCGATAATTCACCCCTCCACTTT. It yields the protein CASYQGDNSPLHF. The rearrangement links TRBV10-3 to TRBJ1-6, with D possibly matching TRBD1 (5 bases). The germline V and J ends were trimmed by 11 bases and 5 bases, with 13 bases remaining between them. Per germline, CDR1 ENHRY and CDR2 SYGVKD. The CDR3 length is 13 residues.

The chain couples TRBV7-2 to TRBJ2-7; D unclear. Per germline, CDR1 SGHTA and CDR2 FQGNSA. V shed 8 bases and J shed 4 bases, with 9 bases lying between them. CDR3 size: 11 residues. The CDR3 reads CASGKEYEQYF. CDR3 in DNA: TGTGCCAGCGGAAAGGAGTACGAGCAGTACTTC. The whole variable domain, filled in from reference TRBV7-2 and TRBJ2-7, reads GAGVSQSPSNKVTEKGKDVELRCDPISGHTALYWYRQSLGQGLEFLIYFQGNSAPDKSGLPSDRFSAERTGGSVSTLTIQRTQQEDSAVYLCASGKEYEQYFGPGTRLTVT.

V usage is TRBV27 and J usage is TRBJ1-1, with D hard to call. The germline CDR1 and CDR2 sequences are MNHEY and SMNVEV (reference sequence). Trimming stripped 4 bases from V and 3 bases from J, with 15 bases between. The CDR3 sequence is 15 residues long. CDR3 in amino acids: CASSSAGYVDTEAFF. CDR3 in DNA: TGTGCCAGCAGTTCTGCGGGATATGTGGACACTGAAGCTTTCTTT.